This T cell receptor beta chain derives from a study of blood T cell repertoires in COVID-19. Across the study: Some COVID-19 samples were acute and others convalescent; all came from the United States, Italy and Spain. From T cells, B-cell-depleted T cells, or PBMCs came the material, which was cDNA or gDNA.

The table came from immunoSEQ multiplex PCR; TCRdb's copy has only in-frame clones and leaves some out. Of roughly 500,000 clones in the sample, 89% were seen once. Trimming removed 3 bases at V and 5 bases at J, with 17 bases between. CDR3 size: 15 residues. Looked up from germline, CDR1 is LNHDA and CDR2 is SQIVND (reference sequence). The sequence was obtained from a man younger than 35 with COVID-19, enrolled during active disease. The chain combines TRBV19 with TRBJ2-7; D is possibly TRBD1 (6 bases). Sequenced sample: peripheral blood. This CDR3 reads CASSIGRGLKNEQYF. The CDR3 DNA sequence: TGTGCCAGTAGTATTGGCAGGGGATTAAAAAACGAGCAGTACTTC.